Below, 25 T cell receptor beta chains from the same sample are listed, as sequenced in a study of blood T cell repertoires in COVID-19. TCRdb's copy holds only in-frame clones and misses some; the assay was immunoSEQ multiplex PCR. The table lists about 200,000 clones, approximately 82% of them singletons. Specimen: PBMCs or T cells enriched from blood (not recorded which). These receptors all come from a man in his forties who had recovered from COVID-19.

This chain links TRBV9 with TRBJ2-1, with 7 bases aligning to TRBD2. CDR1 is SGDLS and CDR2 is YYNGEE in the germline V gene. The CDR3 covers 15 residues. V trimming: 3 bases; J trimming: 0 bases; junction bases outside the gene matches: 3. DNA for the CDR3: TGTGCCAGCAGCGCTAGCGGCCTCTCCTACAATGAGCAGTTCTTC. Its protein is CASSASGLSYNEQFF.

The chain carries TRBV6-5 and TRBJ1-1; TRBD1 is a possible D gene (5 bases). This CDR3 has 15 residues. Trimming removed 4 bases from V and 3 bases from J, with 15 bases in between. The germline CDR1 and CDR2 sequences are MNHEY and SVGAGI. This CDR3 reads CASSSPQGKDTEAFF. The CDR3 bases are TGTGCCAGCAGTTCCCCCCAGGGTAAGGACACTGAAGCTTTCTTT.

This sequence joins TRBV7-3 and TRBJ1-1; 7 nucleotides line up with TRBD1. This CDR3 is built from 13 residues. Germline values: CDR1 SGHTA, CDR2 FQGTGA. V was clipped by 5 bases and J by 6 bases; unmatched bases: 6. CDR3 in DNA: TGTGCCAGCAGCATAGGGGGCGAATCTGAAGCTTTCTTT. Translation gives CASSIGGESEAFF.

The chain combines TRBV4-1 with TRBJ2-7; D is possibly TRBD2 (6 bases). The CDR3 runs to 15 residues. Trimming pared 0 bases from V and 4 bases from J, leaving 13 bases between. Germline V gene lookup returns CDR1 MGHRA and CDR2 YSYEKL. CDR3 DNA: TGCGCCAGCAGCCAAGAGGCTCGCGGGGAGTACGAGCAGTACTTC. Protein: CASSQEARGEYEQYF.

This clone was observed once. The chain recombines TRBV25-1 with TRBJ1-6, with 7 bases identical to TRBD1. Trimming at V came to 6 bases and at J to 12 bases, leaving 14 bases not matched to a gene. The CDR3 is 15 amino acids. Germline V CDR1 and CDR2: MGHDK, SYGVNS. The CDR3 DNA reads as TGTGCCAGCAGGGGCGGACAGGCCCCCGGTGAACCCCTCCACTTT. Translation: CASRGGQAPGEPLHF.

This rearrangement joins TRBV7-2 to TRBJ2-7; D remains ambiguous. The CDR3 is 12 residues long. Germline lookup yields CDR1 SGHTA and CDR2 FQGNSA. V was pared by 3 bases and J by 4 bases, with 7 bases between. The CDR3 region is CASSFYGYEQYF. The CDR3, as DNA: TGTGCCAGCAGCTTCTACGGTTACGAGCAGTACTTC. Supplemented by reference TRBV7-2 and TRBJ2-7, the full variable domain reads GAGVSQSPSNKVTEKGKDVELRCDPISGHTALYWYRQSLGQGLEFLIYFQGNSAPDKSGLPSDRFSAERTGGSVSTLTIQRTQQEDSAVYLCASSFYGYEQYFGPGTRLTVT.

This clone was detected a few times. The gene calls are TRBV6-1 and TRBJ1-5; no clear D gene. Trimming shortened V by 1 base and J by 11 bases, and 6 bases separated the two germline ends. The length of the CDR3 is 11 residues. The germline CDR1 and CDR2 sequences are MNHNS and SASEGT. CDR3 sequence (DNA): TGTGCCAGCAGTGAAGTCGAGACCCAGCATTTT. Translating gives CASSEVETQHF.

A remark on this clone: The conserved closing phenylalanine or tryptophan is absent in this CDR3, likely reflecting a read error. The DNA is left out, because the CDR3 cannot be placed on it with certainty; the CDR3 is given as TCRdb lists it. V gene TRBV11-2 combines with J gene TRBJ1-1; the table's D call, TRBD1, was not checked against the DNA. The CDR3 extends over 10 residues, inclusive of both ends. The V gene's germline CDR1 is SGHAT and CDR2 FQNNGV. CDR3 sequence: CASSLDRDPV.

This clone has just one count. The V call is TRBV18, the J call TRBJ2-3, with 8 bases aligning to TRBD1. V lost 3 bases to trimming and J lost 2 bases; unmatched junction nucleotides: 4. CDR1 is KGHSH and CDR2 is LQKENI in the germline V gene. The CDR3 loop spans 15 amino acids. This CDR3 reads CASSPGQGFTDTQYF. In DNA form, the CDR3 reads TGTGCCAGCTCACCCGGACAGGGTTTCACAGATACGCAGTATTTT. The full variable domain, in which reference TRBV18 and TRBJ2-3 provide the parts outside the CDR3, is NAGVMQNPRHLVRRRGQEARLRCSPMKGHSHVYWYRQLPEEGLKFMVYLQKENIIDESGMPKERFSAEFPKEGPSILRIQQVVRGDSAAYFCASSPGQGFTDTQYFGPGTRLTVL.

This chain uses TRBV27 with TRBJ2-2, with TRBD1 identical over 7 bases. V was pared by 6 bases and J by 1 base, with 8 bases of the junction left unmatched. Germline assignment: CDR1 MNHEY and CDR2 SMNVEV (reference sequence). The CDR3 covers 16 residues. This CDR3 reads CASRLIDRVNTGELFF. CDR3 bases: TGTGCCAGCAGGCTCATTGACAGGGTGAACACCGGGGAGCTGTTTTTT.

This clone was picked up one time. The J gene is TRBJ1-2, the V gene TRBV3-1 (or the pseudogene TRBV3-2); TRBD1 agrees at 9 bases. In germline, CDR1 is LGHDT, CDR2 YNNKEL (reference sequence). Unmatched junction bases numbered 13, after V lost 0 bases and J lost 8 bases. This CDR3 contains 17 residues. The CDR3 here is CASSQDPGTGNVRGYTF. CDR3 in DNA: TGTGCCAGCAGCCAAGATCCGGGGACAGGGAATGTACGGGGCTACACCTTC.

Comment on this clone: A junction end diverges from the germline sequence, so it may reflect a read error. This rearrangement joins TRBV6-1 to TRBJ1-4, with TRBD1 matching 7 bases. Germline lookup yields CDR1 MNHNS and CDR2 SASEGT. The CDR3 is made up of 15 amino acids. CDR3 sequence: CASSQAGTAYEKLFF. Here the CDR3 DNA reads TGTGCCAGCAGTCAAGCCGGGACAGCGTATGAAAAACTGTTTTTT.

The chain has TRBV5-4 and TRBJ1-5; maybe TRBD1 (5 bases). This CDR3 is built from 13 residues. Germline V gene sequence: CDR1 SGHNT, CDR2 YYREEE (reference sequence). V was clipped by 4 bases and J by 6 bases, with 11 bases between them. This CDR3 reads CASSLNRGQPQHF. DNA for the CDR3: TGTGCCAGCAGCCTTAATAGGGGTCAGCCCCAGCATTTT.

This clone turned up a few times. V and J are TRBV13 and TRBJ1-2; D unresolved. The germline V gene has CDR1 PRHDT and CDR2 FYEKMQ (reference sequence). This CDR3 region has 14 residues. The V end lost 5 bases, the J end lost 5 bases, and 15 bases lay between the germline ends. The CDR3 DNA is TGTGCCAGCAGCGGCGCCGGGGAGTTATATGGCTACACCTTC. Translated: CASSGAGELYGYTF.

J is TRBJ2-5 and V is TRBV2; 8 nucleotides align to TRBD1. The CDR3 runs to 12 residues. In germline, CDR1 is SNHLY, CDR2 FYNNEI. V shed 8 bases, J shed 4 bases, and the junction held 3 bases outside the gene matches. CDR3 bases: TGTGCCAGCCAGGGGGCAGGAGAGACCCAGTACTTC. Translated, it gives CASQGAGETQYF.

The V gene is TRBV5-6, the J gene TRBJ1-2; the match to TRBD1 covers 9 bases. The germline CDR1 and CDR2 sequences are SGHDT and YYEEEE. Losses at the gene ends were 5 bases for V and 3 bases for J; bases not matched to a gene: 14. The CDR3 is made up of 17 amino acids. CDR3 DNA: TGTGCCAGCAGGACGGGACAGGGATTAATATTATACTATGGCTACACCTTC. Translating gives CASRTGQGLILYYGYTF.

The CDR3 DNA reads TGTGCCAGCAGTCGACTAGCGGGGATAGAGACCCAGTACTTC. It yields the protein CASSRLAGIETQYF. The chain carries TRBV25-1 and TRBJ2-5, with 11 bases lining up with TRBD2. Looked up from germline, CDR1 is MGHDK and CDR2 is SYGVNS. The CDR3 runs to 14 residues. V gave up 5 bases and J gave up 4 bases; unmatched junction bases: 3.

The chain joins TRBV3-1 (or the pseudogene TRBV3-2) to TRBJ2-3; TRBD2 might be the D (5 bases). Germline-derived CDR1 and CDR2 are LGHDT and YNNKEL (reference sequence). V lost 3 bases and J lost 6, with 13 bases in between. This CDR3 has 14 amino acids. The chain's CDR3 is CASSQDSHGDTQYF. The CDR3 nucleotides read TGTGCCAGCAGCCAGGACTCACATGGGGATACGCAGTATTTT.

The J gene is TRBJ2-1, the V gene TRBV6-5; 7 bases map to TRBD1. Germline lookup yields CDR1 MNHEY and CDR2 SVGAGI. V lost 9 bases, J lost 5 bases, and 10 bases stayed unmatched. The CDR3 length is 14 residues. Here the CDR3 reads CASRQGSFDNEQFF. CDR3 coding DNA: TGTGCCAGTAGACAGGGATCCTTCGACAATGAGCAGTTCTTC.

The gene calls are TRBV5-1 and TRBJ1-2; 7 bases line up with TRBD1. CDR1 is SGHRS, CDR2 YFSETQ, per germline. V dropped 1 base and J dropped 8; count of bases not matched to a gene: 11. The CDR3 length is 15 residues. CDR3 coding DNA: TGCGCCAGCAGCTTGTCCCACGGACAGGCGGAGGGCTACACCTTC. It specifies CASSLSHGQAEGYTF.

The rearrangement links TRBV27 to TRBJ2-5; 11 positions match TRBD2. From germline, CDR1 is MNHEY and CDR2 SMNVEV (reference sequence). The CDR3 consists of 15 residues. Trimming cost V 5 bases and J 5 bases; bases outside gene matches: 7. DNA for the CDR3: TGTGCCAGCAGTCCCTTCGGACTAGCGGGTGAGACCCAGTACTTC. It encodes CASSPFGLAGETQYF.

The gene calls are TRBV7-6 and TRBJ2-5; tentatively, D is TRBD1 (6 bases). The CDR3 is 16 residues long. Germline-derived CDR1 and CDR2 are SGHVS and FNYEAQ. Trimming stripped 5 bases from V and 4 bases from J, with 20 bases between. The CDR3 sequence is CASSPPFRGTGETQYF. Written as DNA, the CDR3 is TGTGCCAGCAGCCCCCCGTTTAGGGGGACGGGAGAGACCCAGTACTTC.

This rearrangement joins TRBV28 to TRBJ1-5; D not resolved. Trimming took off 4 bases at V and 0 bases at J, with 7 bases between the two ends. The CDR3 has 14 residues. Per the germline V gene, CDR1 is MDHEN and CDR2 is SYDVKM. CDR3 sequence: CASSSTPSNQPQHF. CDR3 sequence (DNA): TGTGCCAGCAGTTCGACTCCTAGCAATCAGCCCCAGCATTTT.

The rearrangement links TRBV5-4 to TRBJ1-2, with 7 nucleotides matching TRBD1. V gave up 7 bases and J gave up 2 bases; unmatched junction bases: 2. Germline V lookup: CDR1 SGHNT, CDR2 YYREEE (reference sequence). This CDR3 contains 12 residues. CDR3 sequence: CASQTGNYGYTF. CDR3 bases: TGTGCCAGCCAGACAGGGAACTATGGCTACACCTTC.

The CDR3 sequence is CSVEGLPNYGYTF. CDR3 DNA: TGCAGCGTTGAAGGACTCCCTAACTATGGCTACACCTTC. The V and J genes are TRBV29-1 and TRBJ1-2; D is ambiguous. Trimming took 1 base from V and 0 from J, leaving 6 bases between them. Germline V gene data show CDR1 as SQVTM and CDR2 as ANQGSEA. The CDR3 is 13 residues long.